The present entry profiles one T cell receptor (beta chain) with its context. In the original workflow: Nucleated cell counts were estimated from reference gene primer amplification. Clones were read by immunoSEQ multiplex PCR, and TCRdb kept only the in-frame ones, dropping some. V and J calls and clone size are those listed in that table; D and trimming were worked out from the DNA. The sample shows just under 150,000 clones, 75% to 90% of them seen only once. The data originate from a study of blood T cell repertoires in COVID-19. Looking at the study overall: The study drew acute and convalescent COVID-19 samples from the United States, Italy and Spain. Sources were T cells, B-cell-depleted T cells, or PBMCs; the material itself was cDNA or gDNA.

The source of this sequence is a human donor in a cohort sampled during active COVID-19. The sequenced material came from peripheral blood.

CDR3 protein: CASSLSGRETQYF. The CDR3 DNA is TGTGCCAGCAGTTTATCAGGGAGGGAGACCCAGTACTTC. The chain has TRBV12-3 or TRBV12-4 and TRBJ2-5; D is perhaps TRBD2 (6 bases). The CDR3 consists of 13 residues. V shed 2 bases and J shed 5 bases, with 9 bases lying between them.